The 20 T cell receptor beta chains below were found in one sample sequenced in a study of blood T cell repertoires in COVID-19. TCRdb's table, derived via immunoSEQ multiplex PCR, lists solely in-frame clones and lacks some. The table lists just over 90,000 clones, 90% of them singletons. Sequenced material: peripheral blood. The receptor set was obtained from a human donor with active COVID-19. The donor label of this sample is uncertain.

This clone was recorded once. V and J are TRBV9 and TRBJ2-5; TRBD1 matches 7 bases. This CDR3 spans 15 amino acids. V shed 6 bases and J 2 bases; nucleotides not matched to a gene: 10. Germline-derived CDR1 and CDR2 are SGDLS and YYNGEE. DNA for the CDR3: TGTGCCAGCACCCGTAACAGGGGTAGTCAAGAGACCCAGTACTTC. Its protein product is CASTRNRGSQETQYF.

This clone was seen once. The CDR3 is CSVVLPRGTSGNTIYF. The CDR3 DNA sequence: TGCAGCGTTGTGCTCCCTAGGGGAACCTCTGGAAACACCATATATTTT. The rearrangement uses TRBV29-1 and TRBJ1-3, with D possibly being TRBD1 (5 bases). CDR1 and CDR2 (germline): SQVTM, ANQGSEA. The CDR3 covers 16 residues. The V end lost 4 bases, the J end lost 0 bases, and 16 bases lay between the germline ends.

The table lists this clone with a count of one. The V gene is TRBV6-2 or TRBV6-3, the J gene TRBJ2-5, with 12 bases fitting TRBD2. CDR1 is MNHEY and CDR2 is SVGEGT in the germline V gene. J lost 5 bases, V lost 4 bases, and 5 bases had no gene match. The CDR3 is made up of 15 amino acids. The CDR3 region is CASSFAGLAGETQYF. The CDR3 DNA follows: TGTGCCAGCAGTTTCGCCGGACTAGCGGGGGAGACCCAGTACTTC.

The rearrangement links TRBV27 to TRBJ2-3, with TRBD2 matching over 8 bases. The CDR3 runs to 16 residues. Germline V gene data show CDR1 as MNHEY and CDR2 as SMNVEV (reference sequence). V was pared by 6 bases and J by 3 bases, with 11 bases of the junction left unmatched. In DNA form, the CDR3 reads TGTGCCAGCAGCACCGGGGGGGGACTAGTAACAGATACGCAGTATTTT. Protein product: CASSTGGGLVTDTQYF.

This chain uses TRBV5-1 with TRBJ1-1; unclear D gene. The CDR3 is 14 amino acids. V lost 2 bases and J 1 base, leaving 9 bases between the germline ends. Germline V CDR1 and CDR2: SGHRS, YFSETQ. For the CDR3, the DNA is TGCGCCAGCAGCTTCGGACTGGCGAACACTGAAGCTTTCTTT. Protein product: CASSFGLANTEAFF. Full variable domain (remainder filled in from reference TRBV5-1 and TRBJ1-1): KAGVTQTPRYLIKTRGQQVTLSCSPISGHRSVSWYQQTPGQGLQFLFEYFSETQRNKGNFPGRFSGRQFSNSRSEMNVSTLELGDSALYLCASSFGLANTEAFFGQGTRLTVV.

The chain joins TRBV15 to TRBJ2-5, with 8 nucleotides matching TRBD2. J gave up 5 bases and V 3 bases, and 2 bases lay outside the gene matches. CDR3 length: 13 residues. Per the germline V gene, CDR1 is LNHNV and CDR2 is YYDKDF (reference sequence). CDR3 in amino acids: CATSSGGEETQYF. CDR3 in DNA: TGTGCCACCAGCAGCGGGGGGGAGGAGACCCAGTACTTC.

This chain joins TRBV12-3 or TRBV12-4 and TRBJ2-4, with a weak D call TRBD1 (6 bases). There are 13 residues in the CDR3. Trimming took 6 bases from V and 6 from J, leaving 12 bases between them. Written as DNA, the CDR3 is TGTGCCAGCAGGGTAGGGGGAAGAAACATTCAGTACTTC. Translating it yields CASRVGGRNIQYF.

The V gene is TRBV7-8, the J gene TRBJ1-2, with 9 bases fitting TRBD1. This CDR3 spans 16 amino acids. V trimming: 5 bases; J trimming: 3 bases; junction bases outside the gene matches: 10. Looked up from germline, CDR1 is SGHVS and CDR2 is FQNEAQ. CDR3 in DNA: TGTGCCAGCAGCGAAGAAGGACAGGGGCGAGACTATGGCTACACCTTC. Translating gives CASSEEGQGRDYGYTF.

This chain uses TRBV18 with TRBJ1-1; perhaps TRBD1 as D (5 bases). V was pared by 4 bases and J by 1 base, with 13 bases between. CDR1 and CDR2 from the germline V gene are KGHSH and LQKENI. The CDR3 loop spans 15 amino acids. The DNA of the CDR3 is TGTGCCAGCTCACAGGGCGGCGGGGCGAACACTGAAGCTTTCTTT. Residues: CASSQGGGANTEAFF.

The chain combines TRBV5-1 with TRBJ1-1, with D possibly TRBD1 on 5 matching bases. V lost 7 bases, J lost 2 bases, and 21 bases lay in between. This CDR3 has 16 residues. From germline, CDR1 is SGHRS and CDR2 YFSETQ. The CDR3 is CASEGGEGMGNTEAFF. The DNA for the CDR3 is TGCGCCAGCGAGGGTGGGGAGGGGATGGGAAACACTGAAGCTTTCTTT.

This rearrangement joins TRBV4-3 to TRBJ1-2, with TRBD1 matching 9 bases. J gave up 8 bases and V 1 base, and 14 bases lay outside the gene matches. Germline V gene sequence: CDR1 LGHNA, CDR2 YSLEER. The CDR3 covers 17 residues. For the CDR3, the DNA is TGCGCCAGCAGCCAAGTGCTCTCCGGGACAGGGCAAGGAGGCTACACCTTC. Its protein is CASSQVLSGTGQGGYTF.

The J gene is TRBJ1-1, the V gene TRBV19; D is unclear. This CDR3 comprises 14 residues. V was trimmed by 3 bases and J by 1 base, leaving 9 bases between them. Germline assignment: CDR1 LNHDA and CDR2 SQIVND (reference sequence). The CDR3 DNA sequence: TGTGCCAGTAGTATTCGGGGATCGAACACTGAAGCTTTCTTT. Protein sequence: CASSIRGSNTEAFF.

The J gene is TRBJ2-2, the V gene TRBV7-3; 7 positions agree with TRBD1. This CDR3 is 15 amino acids long. V dropped 4 bases and J dropped 2; count of bases not matched to a gene: 4. Germline CDR1 SGHTA, CDR2 FQGTGA. The CDR3 nucleotides read TGTGCCAGCAGCTACTACAGGGGAAACACCGGGGAGCTGTTTTTT. Protein sequence: CASSYYRGNTGELFF.

The chain is built from TRBV6-5 and TRBJ1-4, with no clear D. This CDR3 contains 13 residues. Germline CDR1 MNHEY, CDR2 SVGAGI. The V end lost 0 bases, the J end lost 8 bases, and 7 bases lay between the germline ends. The CDR3 protein is CASSYSPAEKLFF. The CDR3 DNA sequence: TGTGCCAGCAGTTACTCACCAGCGGAAAAACTGTTTTTT.

The V call is TRBV19, the J call TRBJ2-1, with a possible D match to TRBD2 (7 bases). The V and J ends lost 1 base and 8 bases respectively, with 18 bases between them. The germline V gene encodes CDR1 LNHDA and CDR2 SQIVND (reference sequence). The CDR3 runs 16 residues. The chain's CDR3 is CASSIGGRGALDEQFF. The CDR3 nucleotides are TGTGCCAGTAGTATAGGTGGGAGGGGGGCGCTAGATGAGCAGTTCTTC. Filled out from reference TRBV19 and TRBJ2-1, the complete variable domain reads DGGITQSPKYLFRKEGQNVTLSCEQNLNHDAMYWYRQDPGQGLRLIYYSQIVNDFQKGDIAEGYSVSREKKESFPLTVTSAQKNPTAFYLCASSIGGRGALDEQFFGPGTRLTVL.

The rearrangement joins TRBV7-6 to TRBJ2-5, with TRBD1 identical over 7 bases. With 5 bases clipped from V and 5 bases from J, the junction kept 11 bases outside the gene matches. Germline assignment: CDR1 SGHVS and CDR2 FNYEAQ. This CDR3 has 15 residues. The CDR3 sequence is CASSNFAGGGETQYF. In DNA form, the CDR3 reads TGTGCCAGCAGCAACTTTGCAGGGGGTGGGGAGACCCAGTACTTC. Full variable domain (rest looked up from reference TRBV7-6 and TRBJ2-5): GAGVSQSPRYKVTKRGQDVALRCDPISGHVSLYWYRQALGQGPEFLTYFNYEAQQDKSGLPNDRFSAERPEGSISTLTIQRTEQRDSAMYRCASSNFAGGGETQYFGPGTRLLVL.

This clone was detected a few times. This chain uses TRBV21-1 with TRBJ1-2; TRBD1 is the table's D call, not checked against the DNA. TRBV21-1 is a listed pseudogene. The CDR3 runs 14 residues. This CDR3 reads CASSGTSGLGGYTF. The DNA of the CDR3 is TGTGCCAGTTCCGGGACATCGGGCCTAGGTGGCTACACCTTC.

This clone was counted once. The chain recombines TRBV6-2 or TRBV6-3 with TRBJ2-7; 8 bases agree with TRBD1. The length of the CDR3 is 16 residues. Looked up from germline, CDR1 is MNHEY and CDR2 is SVGEGT. The V gene end was trimmed by 2 bases and the J gene end by 5 bases; junction bases not matched to a gene: 11. The CDR3 region is CASSYPDRGGQNEQYF. CDR3 DNA sequence: TGTGCCAGCAGTTACCCCGACAGGGGTGGCCAGAACGAGCAGTACTTC.

The chain couples TRBV7-2 to TRBJ2-7, with 7 bases aligning to TRBD2. The CDR3 sequence is 16 residues long. The V segment lost 4 bases and the J segment 3 bases; nucleotides outside the gene matches: 12. Germline values: CDR1 SGHTA, CDR2 FQGNSA. Written as DNA, the CDR3 is TGTGCCAGCAGCTGGCTTGGGCGGGGGATTTACTACGAGCAGTACTTC. Translation gives CASSWLGRGIYYEQYF.

The chain has TRBV2 and TRBJ2-7; 9 positions match TRBD1. V was pared by 2 bases and J by 7 bases, with 6 bases of the junction left unmatched. This CDR3 has 14 amino acids. CDR1 and CDR2 (germline): SNHLY, FYNNEI. The CDR3 reads CASSESTGGWEQYF. DNA for the CDR3: TGTGCCAGCAGTGAAAGCACAGGGGGCTGGGAGCAGTACTTC. The variable domain in full, completed from reference TRBV2 and TRBJ2-7, reads EPEVTQTPSHQVTQMGQEVILRCVPISNHLYFYWYRQILGQKVEFLVSFYNNEISEKSEIFDDQFSVERPDGSNFTLKIRSTKLEDSAMYFCASSESTGGWEQYFGPGTRLTVT.